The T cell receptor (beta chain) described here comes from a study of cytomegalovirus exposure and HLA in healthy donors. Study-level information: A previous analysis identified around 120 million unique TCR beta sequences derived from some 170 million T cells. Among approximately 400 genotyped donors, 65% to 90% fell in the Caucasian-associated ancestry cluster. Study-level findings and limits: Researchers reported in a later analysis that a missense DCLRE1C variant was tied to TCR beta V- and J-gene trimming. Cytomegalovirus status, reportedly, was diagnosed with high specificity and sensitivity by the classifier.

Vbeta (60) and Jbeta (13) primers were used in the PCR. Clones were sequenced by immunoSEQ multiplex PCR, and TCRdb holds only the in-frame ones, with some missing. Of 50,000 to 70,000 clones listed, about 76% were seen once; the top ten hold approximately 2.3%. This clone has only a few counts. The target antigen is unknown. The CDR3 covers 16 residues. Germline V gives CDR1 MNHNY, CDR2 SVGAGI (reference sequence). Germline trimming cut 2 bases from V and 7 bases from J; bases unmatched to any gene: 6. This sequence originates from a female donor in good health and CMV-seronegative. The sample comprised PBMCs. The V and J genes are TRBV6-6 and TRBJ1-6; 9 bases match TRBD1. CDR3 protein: CASSYGTGGSNSPLHF. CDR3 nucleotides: TGTGCCAGCAGTTACGGAACAGGGGGCTCAAATTCACCCCTCCACTTT.